These T cell receptor beta chains were read from a single sample in a study of cytomegalovirus exposure and HLA in healthy donors. The assay was immunoSEQ multiplex PCR, and TCRdb's table has in-frame clones only and misses some. The top ten hold over 2.5% of the sample, which has under 200,000 clones, over 60% seen once. The material sequenced was PBMCs. The receptor set was obtained from a woman younger than 45 in good health and CMV-seronegative. Both conserved end residues are part of each CDR3. The order of the fields is V gene, J gene, clone size, D gene, CDR3 protein, CDR3 DNA. A D gene is named only where the DNA matches it firmly. Clone size appears in some rows only: once, few, many, or a class for an expanded clone.

v_call: TRBV27; j_call: TRBJ1-4; clone_size: -; d_call: -; cdr3_aa: CASMAPNEKLFF; cdr3_nt: TGTGCCAGCATGGCCCCCAATGAAAAACTGTTTTTT
v_call: TRBV28; j_call: TRBJ1-2; clone_size: -; d_call: -; cdr3_aa: CASSLGRTGYTF; cdr3_nt: TGTGCCAGCAGTTTGGGGAGGACGGGCTACACCTTC
v_call: TRBV4-3; j_call: TRBJ1-1; clone_size: few; d_call: -; cdr3_aa: CASSQRGRNTEAFF; cdr3_nt: TGCGCCAGCAGCCAAAGAGGGAGGAACACTGAAGCTTTCTTT
v_call: TRBV7-6; j_call: TRBJ1-6; clone_size: -; d_call: TRBD1; cdr3_aa: CASSSGQGNSPLHF; cdr3_nt: TGTGCCAGCAGCTCCGGACAGGGAAATTCACCCCTCCACTTT
v_call: TRBV6-6; j_call: TRBJ1-1; clone_size: few; d_call: TRBD1; cdr3_aa: CASRGHRGANTEAFF; cdr3_nt: TGTGCCAGCAGAGGACACAGGGGGGCGAACACTGAAGCTTTCTTT
v_call: TRBV4-1; j_call: TRBJ2-7; clone_size: -; d_call: -; cdr3_aa: CASSQDDRSHEQYF; cdr3_nt: TGCGCCAGCAGCCAAGACGACAGGTCCCACGAGCAGTACTTC
v_call: TRBV7-3; j_call: TRBJ2-1; clone_size: -; d_call: TRBD2; cdr3_aa: CASSARVAGGPIEQFF; cdr3_nt: TGTGCCAGCAGCGCTAGAGTAGCGGGGGGGCCGATTGAGCAGTTCTTC
v_call: TRBV29-1; j_call: TRBJ1-2; clone_size: -; d_call: -; cdr3_aa: CSVVSGYTF; cdr3_nt: TGCAGCGTTGTATCCGGCTACACCTTC
v_call: TRBV11-2; j_call: TRBJ1-1; clone_size: -; d_call: -; cdr3_aa: CASKLGGNTEAFF; cdr3_nt: TGTGCCAGCAAACTCGGGGGAAACACTGAAGCTTTCTTT
v_call: TRBV28; j_call: TRBJ1-6; clone_size: -; d_call: TRBD1; cdr3_aa: CASTLTGDYNSPLHF; cdr3_nt: TGTGCCAGCACCCTAACAGGGGACTATAATTCACCCCTCCACTTT
v_call: TRBV2; j_call: TRBJ1-1; clone_size: -; d_call: -; cdr3_aa: CASRAQKNTEAFF; cdr3_nt: TGTGCCAGCAGGGCTCAGAAGAACACTGAAGCTTTCTTT
v_call: TRBV7-9; j_call: TRBJ2-3; clone_size: few; d_call: TRBD1; cdr3_aa: CASRTGSTDTQYF; cdr3_nt: TGTGCCAGTAGGACAGGGAGCACAGATACGCAGTATTTT
v_call: TRBV11-2; j_call: TRBJ1-5; clone_size: -; d_call: -; cdr3_aa: CASSLYSNQPQHF; cdr3_nt: TGTGCCAGCAGCCTGTATAGCAATCAGCCCCAGCATTTT
v_call: TRBV19; j_call: TRBJ1-5; clone_size: -; d_call: -; cdr3_aa: CASTLGRGHQPQHF; cdr3_nt: TGTGCCAGTACCCTAGGCAGGGGACATCAGCCCCAGCATTTT
v_call: TRBV2; j_call: TRBJ1-5; clone_size: few; d_call: TRBD1; cdr3_aa: CASSSGTGLQPQHF; cdr3_nt: TGTGCCAGCAGTTCCGGGACAGGGCTGCAGCCCCAGCATTTT
v_call: TRBV28; j_call: TRBJ2-3; clone_size: -; d_call: TRBD2; cdr3_aa: CASSLSPWRGATDTQYF; cdr3_nt: TGTGCCAGCAGTCTTTCCCCCTGGCGGGGGGCCACAGATACGCAGTATTTT
v_call: TRBV2; j_call: TRBJ2-7; clone_size: -; d_call: TRBD2; cdr3_aa: CASRVPLAGGPDEQYF; cdr3_nt: TGTGCCAGCAGGGTCCCGCTAGCGGGGGGGCCGGATGAGCAGTACTTC
v_call: TRBV6-1; j_call: TRBJ1-2; clone_size: once; d_call: -; cdr3_aa: CASSKDSSYGYTF; cdr3_nt: TGTGCCAGCAGTAAGGACAGCTCCTATGGCTACACCTTC
v_call: TRBV5-1; j_call: TRBJ1-6; clone_size: once; d_call: -; cdr3_aa: CASSLGGEDSPLHF; cdr3_nt: TGCGCCAGCAGCTTGGGGGGGGAAGACTCACCCCTCCACTTT
v_call: TRBV4-3; j_call: TRBJ2-7; clone_size: -; d_call: -; cdr3_aa: CASSQEGDRSYEQYF; cdr3_nt: TGCGCCAGCAGCCAAGAAGGAGACAGATCCTACGAGCAGTACTTC
v_call: TRBV18; j_call: TRBJ2-7; clone_size: -; d_call: TRBD1; cdr3_aa: CASSPEDRGSEQYF; cdr3_nt: TGTGCCAGCTCACCTGAGGACAGGGGAAGCGAGCAGTACTTC
v_call: TRBV28; j_call: TRBJ2-5; clone_size: -; d_call: TRBD1; cdr3_aa: CASSLGRGPGETQYF; cdr3_nt: TGTGCCAGCAGTTTGGGCAGGGGGCCCGGAGAGACCCAGTACTTC